The rows below give T cell receptor beta chains drawn from one sample of a study of OX40 agonist ivuxolimab in advanced cancers. Sequencing used immunoSEQ multiplex PCR; TCRdb keeps in-frame clones, though not all of them. The sample has 40,000 to 55,000 clones, 75% to 85% seen once. Material: CD4+ or CD8+ T cells sorted from blood, obtained in a trial of the OX40 agonist ivuxolimab. The source of these receptors is an adult with an advanced solid tumor such as melanoma, head and neck, liver or kidney cancer. The conserved cysteine and the conserved F or W are not part of the CDR3 here.

CDR3aa	v_gene
ASSPRGLETQY	TRBV5-1
ASCAPGLAGGPDTQY	TRBV27
ASREGLRTYNEQF	TRBV6-1
ASSFGQPYGYT	TRBV7-2
ATRGGGKETQY	TRBV10-3
ASSPRSYEQY	TRBV18
ASSLLSGRADTDTQY	TRBV10-2
ASSRGTNYGYT	TRBV28
ASRGDANTGELF	TRBV19
ASSLLYSTDTQY	TRBV7-3
AWSVGRERLVSYNEQF	TRBV30
ASSSSGGRPTYEQY	TRBV5-1
ASSLAGGDNEQF	TRBV28
ASSAGRKDNVLT	TRBV18
ASGLRGLLLKELF	TRBV2
ASSRTGIYGYT	TRBV6-5
ASSNINEQF	TRBV6-1
ASSVAWNPYNEQF	TRBV9
ASSLLGQGPSGQPQH	TRBV28
ASSFGAASTGELF	TRBV27
ATIGRRSYNEQF	TRBV28
ASSERYGPITDTQY	TRBV6-1
ASSLRASGLNEQF	TRBV11-3
ASSLDWGRNEQY	TRBV5-8
ASSQVSQYISYEQY	TRBV4-1
ASSIPVSNQPQH	TRBV19
ASSSRQVANEKLF	TRBV5-5
ASSSRTGGGYGYT	TRBV28
ASSIRTGTGLF	TRBV19
ASRGQGLMNTEAF	TRBV6-1
ASSVLSGGYNEQF	TRBV25-1
ASSYGGPVETQY	TRBV6-6
ASSYPGLNQPQH	TRBV5-5
ASTGVGNQPQH	TRBV19
ASSLTGAAGYT	TRBV27